This T cell receptor (beta chain) is drawn from a study of identical twins. This CDR3 has 13 amino acids. Germline lookup yields CDR1 KGHDR and CDR2 SFDVKD. V gave up 6 bases and J gave up 1 base, with 8 bases separating them. A remark on this clonotype: Its antigen is as yet unknown.

TCRdb processed the 5' RACE reads anew with MiXCR; each CDR3 protein has one entry. This table has some 300,000 distinct CDR3 sequences, 9% to 15% appearing once. Whole-study results and caveats: Excess sharing by twins proved weaker in beta out-of-frame sequences. Memory repertoires lacked the insertion deficit that abundant cord blood beta clonotypes showed. Alpha sequences that were out-of-frame and twin-shared showed an excess of low generation probability.

This sample was shared with a second study, whose subject was yellow fever vaccine responses in identical twins.

Sequenced sample: CD8+ T cells sorted from blood. The chain carries TRBV24-1 and TRBJ2-5; tentative D call: TRBD1 (6 bases). This TCR came from a woman in her late teens or twenties in good health. The CDR3 region has the DNA TGTGCCACCAGTTGGGACACCCAAGAGACCCAGTACTTC. Protein sequence: CATSWDTQETQYF.